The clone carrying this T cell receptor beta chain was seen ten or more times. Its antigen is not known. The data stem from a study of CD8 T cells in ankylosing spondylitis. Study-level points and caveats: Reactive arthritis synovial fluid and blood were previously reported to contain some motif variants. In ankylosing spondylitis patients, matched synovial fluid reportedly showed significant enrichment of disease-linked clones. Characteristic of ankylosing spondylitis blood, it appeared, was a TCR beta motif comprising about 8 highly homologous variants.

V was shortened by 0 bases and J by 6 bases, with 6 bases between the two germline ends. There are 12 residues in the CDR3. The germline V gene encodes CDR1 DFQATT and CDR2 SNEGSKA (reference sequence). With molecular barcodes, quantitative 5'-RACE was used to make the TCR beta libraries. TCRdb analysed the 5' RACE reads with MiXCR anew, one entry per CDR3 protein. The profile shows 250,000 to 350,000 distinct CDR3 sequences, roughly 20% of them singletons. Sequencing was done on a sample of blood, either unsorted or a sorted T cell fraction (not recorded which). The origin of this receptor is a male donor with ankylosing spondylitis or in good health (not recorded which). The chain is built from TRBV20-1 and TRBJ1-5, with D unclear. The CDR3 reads CSARDLGQPQHF. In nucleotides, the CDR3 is TGCAGTGCTAGAGATCTTGGTCAGCCCCAGCATTTT.